The clone carrying this T cell receptor (beta chain) was seen a single time. Per the original methods: Estimated nucleated cell counts came from reference gene primer amplification. Clones were read by immunoSEQ multiplex PCR, and TCRdb kept only the in-frame ones, dropping some. That table gives V, J and clone size, and the DNA gave D and trimming. The sample lists approximately 350,000 clones; roughly 89% were seen once. The data originate from a study of blood T cell repertoires in COVID-19. Study-wide context: Samples came from the United States, Italy and Spain, spanning acute and convalescent COVID-19. PBMCs, B-cell-depleted T cells, or T cells were the source of the cDNA or gDNA that made up the material.

V shed 1 base, J shed 5 bases, and the junction held 6 bases outside the gene matches. Germline loops: CDR1 SGHNT, CDR2 YYREEE (reference sequence). The CDR3 length is 14 residues. The receptor was derived from a woman aged 18-29 years who had recovered from COVID-19. Sequenced material: peripheral blood. J is TRBJ2-7 and V is TRBV5-4; 7 bases map to TRBD2. The CDR3 loop is CASSLWREFHEQYV. The CDR3 region has the DNA TGTGCCAGCAGCTTGTGGCGGGAGTTTCACGAGCAGTACGTC.